Listed below are T cell receptor beta chains from one sample, sequenced in a study of cytomegalovirus exposure and HLA in healthy donors. Sequenced by immunoSEQ multiplex PCR; TCRdb stores in-frame clones only, minus some. The table has some 150,000 clones, approximately 75% seen once. Sequences were obtained from PBMCs. The origin of the receptors is a male donor in good health and CMV-seronegative. CDR3s include the opening cysteine and the closing phenylalanine or tryptophan. Fields, in order: clone size, D gene, J gene, V gene, CDR3 DNA, CDR3 protein. A D gene is named only where the DNA matches it firmly. The listing skips clone size in some rows; elsewhere it reads once, few, many or a size class.

clone_size: -; d_call: -; j_call: TRBJ1-3; v_call: TRBV7-9; cdr3_nt: TGTGCCAGCAGCGTCGGGGGAGGGGTTGGAAACACCATATATTTT; cdr3_aa: CASSVGGGVGNTIYF
clone_size: -; d_call: -; j_call: TRBJ2-3; v_call: TRBV12-5; cdr3_nt: TGTGCTAGTGGCCCGACCCTATTTACAGGCCCAGATACGCAGTATTTT; cdr3_aa: CASGPTLFTGPDTQYF
clone_size: once; d_call: -; j_call: TRBJ2-5; v_call: TRBV7-9; cdr3_nt: TGTGCCAGCAGCCCGCCGGGATCAGAGACCCAGTACTTC; cdr3_aa: CASSPPGSETQYF
clone_size: -; d_call: TRBD2; j_call: TRBJ2-5; v_call: TRBV7-2; cdr3_nt: TGTGCCAGCAGCTCCGGGGGGGACAAAGAGACCCAGTACTTC; cdr3_aa: CASSSGGDKETQYF
clone_size: few; d_call: -; j_call: TRBJ2-2; v_call: TRBV4-1; cdr3_nt: TGCGCCAGCAGCCCACCAACATACGCCGGGGAGCTGTTTTTT; cdr3_aa: CASSPPTYAGELFF
clone_size: once; d_call: TRBD1; j_call: TRBJ1-2; v_call: TRBV5-4; cdr3_nt: TGTGCCAGCAGCCCTTGGGACAGGGAAGGCTACACCTTC; cdr3_aa: CASSPWDREGYTF
clone_size: -; d_call: -; j_call: TRBJ1-5; v_call: TRBV19; cdr3_nt: TGTGCCAGTAGTATCGGGCAGGGCGGCAATCAGCCCCAGCATTTT; cdr3_aa: CASSIGQGGNQPQHF
clone_size: -; d_call: -; j_call: TRBJ2-2; v_call: TRBV27; cdr3_nt: TGTGCCAGCAGTTTGACTGATATCGGGGAGCTGTTTTTT; cdr3_aa: CASSLTDIGELFF
clone_size: -; d_call: TRBD1; j_call: TRBJ1-1; v_call: TRBV30; cdr3_nt: TGTGCCTTTTACAGGGACAGAAACACTGAAGCTTTCTTT; cdr3_aa: CAFYRDRNTEAFF
clone_size: -; d_call: -; j_call: TRBJ2-1; v_call: TRBV4-3; cdr3_nt: TGCGCCAGCAGCCAAGATGAGGGAGAATACAATGAGCAGTTCTTC; cdr3_aa: CASSQDEGEYNEQFF
clone_size: -; d_call: -; j_call: TRBJ2-1; v_call: TRBV27; cdr3_nt: TGTGCCAGCTCCACCTGGAGGGACGGTGAGCAGTTCTTC; cdr3_aa: CASSTWRDGEQFF
clone_size: -; d_call: TRBD1; j_call: TRBJ1-5; v_call: TRBV27; cdr3_nt: TGTGCCAGCAGCGTAACAGGGGGCTATCAGCCCCAGCATTTT; cdr3_aa: CASSVTGGYQPQHF
clone_size: -; d_call: TRBD2; j_call: TRBJ2-1; v_call: TRBV25-1; cdr3_nt: TGTGCCAGCAGTGATACCGGGACTAGCGGCTACAATGAGCAGTTCTTC; cdr3_aa: CASSDTGTSGYNEQFF
clone_size: -; d_call: -; j_call: TRBJ1-4; v_call: TRBV6-1; cdr3_nt: TGTGCCACCGGTGTTAATGAAAAACTGTTTTTT; cdr3_aa: CATGVNEKLFF
clone_size: -; d_call: -; j_call: TRBJ1-5; v_call: TRBV6-6; cdr3_nt: TGTGCCAGCAGGGGCTTCGGAAATAGCAATCAGCCCCAGCATTTT; cdr3_aa: CASRGFGNSNQPQHF
clone_size: -; d_call: TRBD2; j_call: TRBJ2-1; v_call: TRBV13; cdr3_nt: TGTGCCAGCAGCGGACCCGGGACTACCCCTTTCAATGAGCAGTTCTTC; cdr3_aa: CASSGPGTTPFNEQFF
clone_size: -; d_call: TRBD1; j_call: TRBJ1-4; v_call: TRBV18; cdr3_nt: TGTGCCAGCTCACCTCGGGACAGACCAACTAATGAAAAACTGTTTTTT; cdr3_aa: CASSPRDRPTNEKLFF
clone_size: -; d_call: -; j_call: TRBJ1-6; v_call: TRBV6-5; cdr3_nt: TGTGCCAGCAGAGACCCGACAGGAGATGATTCACCCCTCCACTTT; cdr3_aa: CASRDPTGDDSPLHF